These 15 T cell receptor beta chains came from one sample sequenced in a study of T cells in Graves' hyperthyroidism and ophthalmopathy. Amplified regions were TCR beta CDR3 sequences from RNA transcripts. Researchers ran a first-round RT-PCR on the TCR CDR3 using the HTBI primer set. TCRdb recomputed calls from the multiplex PCR reads with MiXCR, one row per CDR3 protein. In the table there are 500,000 to 600,000 distinct CDR3 sequences, just over 45% of which are singletons. The sequenced material came from peripheral blood or thyroid tissue (not recorded which). These TCRs come from a woman under 30 with Graves' hyperthyroidism.

A word on this clonotype: One base away lies a much larger clone, so this may be a sequencing read error. The gene calls are TRBV29-1 and TRBJ2-2, with D perhaps TRBD1 (5 bases). Germline assignment: CDR1 SQVTM and CDR2 ANQGSEA. V was clipped by 8 bases and J by 7 bases, with 11 bases between them. This CDR3 contains 11 residues. The DNA of the CDR3 is TGCAGCACCGACAGTCTCGGGGAGCTGTTTTTT. Residues: CSTDSLGELFF.

This clonotype turned up a few times. The CDR3 protein is CASSEYRDASYEQYF. CDR3 nucleotide sequence: TGTGCCAGCAGTGAATACCGGGACGCCTCCTACGAGCAGTACTTC. The chain recombines TRBV6-1 with TRBJ2-7; D possibly uses TRBD1 or TRBD2 (5 bases each). The CDR3 contains 15 residues. Germline V gene data show CDR1 as MNHNS and CDR2 as SASEGT. V lost 2 bases and J 0 bases, leaving 11 bases between the germline ends.

This clonotype was counted a single time. A much larger clone lies a single base off, so this may be a read error. CDR3 sequence: CASSDRERFGEQCF. The CDR3 DNA is TGTGCCAGCAGCGACAGGGAACGGTTTGGCGAGCAGTGCTTC. The J gene is TRBJ2-7, the V gene TRBV25-1; TRBD1 agrees at 7 bases. The length of the CDR3 is 14 residues. Per germline, CDR1 MGHDK and CDR2 SYGVNS.

This chain uses TRBV7-2 with TRBJ2-7; unclear D gene. The CDR3 length is 16 residues. The V end was cut by 8 bases, the J end by 1 base, with 21 bases between. Germline loops: CDR1 SGHTA, CDR2 FQGNSA. CDR3 bases: TGTGCCAGCTCACCACCCCGGGCAGGATTTTCCTACGAGCAGTACTTC. Amino acids: CASSPPRAGFSYEQYF.

The sample holds many counts of this clonotype. The rearrangement joins TRBV20-1 to TRBJ2-5, with D uncertain. The V end was cut by 2 bases, the J end by 1 base, with 14 bases between. CDR1 and CDR2 from the germline V gene are DFQATT and SNEGSKA (reference sequence). This CDR3 spans 15 amino acids. This chain's CDR3 is CSARIPFGAQETQYF. In DNA, the CDR3 is TGCAGTGCTAGAATCCCTTTTGGCGCCCAAGAGACCCAGTACTTC.

This chain joins TRBV7-2 and TRBJ1-2, with D uncertain. The CDR3 is 14 residues long. Germline CDR1 is SGHTA and CDR2 is FQGNSA. The germline V and J ends were trimmed by 0 bases and 4 bases, with 9 bases remaining between them. CDR3 region: CASSLAPGIYGYTF. CDR3 nucleotides: TGTGCCAGCAGCTTAGCGCCAGGAATCTATGGCTACACCTTC. Variable domain in full (rest from reference TRBV7-2 and TRBJ1-2): GAGVSQSPSNKVTEKGKDVELRCDPISGHTALYWYRQSLGQGLEFLIYFQGNSAPDKSGLPSDRFSAERTGGSVSTLTIQRTQQEDSAVYLCASSLAPGIYGYTFGSGTRLTVV.

This clonotype was seen ten or more times. J is TRBJ2-7 and V is TRBV7-9, with a tentative D call TRBD2 (6 bases). V was pared by 4 bases and J by 4 bases, with 8 bases between. In germline, CDR1 is SEHNR, CDR2 FQNEAQ (reference sequence). The CDR3 consists of 12 residues. In DNA form, the CDR3 reads TGTGCCAGCAGCTATAGCGGTTACGAGCAGTACTTC. Encoded protein: CASSYSGYEQYF. The full variable domain, completed using reference TRBV7-9 and TRBJ2-7, is DTGVSQNPRHKITKRGQNVTFRCDPISEHNRLYWYRQTLGQGPEFLTYFQNEAQLEKSRLLSDRFSAERPKGSFSTLEIQRTEQGDSAMYLCASSYSGYEQYFGPGTRLTVT.

The chain links TRBV29-1 to TRBJ2-5; 8 bases are a match to TRBD1. CDR1 is SQVTM, CDR2 ANQGSEA, per germline. This CDR3 is 14 amino acids long. The V segment lost 4 bases and the J segment 5 bases; nucleotides outside the gene matches: 9. As DNA, the CDR3 is TGCAGCGTTGGGACGACAGGGGATGGGGAGACCCAGTACTTC. This gives the protein CSVGTTGDGETQYF.

This clonotype has at least ten counts. The CDR3 DNA sequence: TGTGCCAGCAGTGAAGTAGGGCAAGCAACTAATGAAAAACTGTTTTTT. Residues: CASSEVGQATNEKLFF. The rearrangement joins TRBV2 to TRBJ1-4; D gene uncertain. Per germline, CDR1 SNHLY and CDR2 FYNNEI. CDR3 length equals 16 residues. The V end was cut by 1 base, the J end by 0 bases, with 9 bases between.

There are a few counts of this clonotype. The chain has TRBV10-3 and TRBJ1-2, with a possible D match to TRBD1 (5 bases). V was pared by 6 bases and J by 4 bases, with 12 bases between. CDR1 and CDR2 from the germline V gene are ENHRY and SYGVKD. The CDR3 is 13 residues long. CDR3 sequence (DNA): TGTGCCATCAGGATGGGGCAGAGCTATGGCTACACCTTC. It translates to CAIRMGQSYGYTF.

This clonotype came up once. Since a much larger clone is just one base distant, this may be a read error. This chain joins TRBV7-4 and TRBJ1-4; TRBD1 might be the D (6 bases). The CDR3 covers 16 residues. Germline V gives CDR1 SGHVT, CDR2 SQSDAQ. V lost 6 bases, J lost 5 bases, and 19 bases lay in between. CDR3 region: CASSSGFSGENEKLFF. CDR3 coding DNA: TGTGCCAGCAGTTCAGGGTTCTCAGGGGAGAATGAAAAACTGTTTTTT.

This clonotype has at least ten counts. This chain connects TRBV29-1 to TRBJ1-2; tentative D call: TRBD1 (5 bases). Germline V gene sequence: CDR1 SQVTM, CDR2 ANQGSEA. The CDR3 sequence is 13 residues long. V was shortened by 7 bases and J by 2 bases, with 14 bases between the two germline ends. The CDR3 bases are TGCAGCGCAAGGGACGGTCAAAACTATGGCTACACCTTC. It specifies CSARDGQNYGYTF.

In its sample, this clonotype was seen many times. This chain links TRBV24-1 with TRBJ2-5; D tentatively reads TRBD1 or TRBD2 (5 bases each). V dropped 4 bases and J dropped 0 bases, with 14 bases sitting between them. The germline CDR1 and CDR2 sequences are KGHDR and SFDVKD. This CDR3 has 16 residues. The CDR3 loop is CATSDSGTANQETQYF. CDR3 in DNA: TGTGCCACCAGTGACTCCGGGACGGCGAACCAAGAGACCCAGTACTTC.

This clonotype was counted many times. The rearrangement joins TRBV5-1 to TRBJ2-2, with D perhaps TRBD2 (6 bases). CDR1 and CDR2 from the germline V gene are SGHRS and YFSETQ. The CDR3 loop spans 14 amino acids. V was shortened by 6 bases and J by 3 bases, with 12 bases between the two germline ends. The CDR3 loop is CASTLLADTGELFF. CDR3 bases: TGCGCCAGCACTCTACTAGCTGACACCGGGGAGCTGTTTTTT.

Details on this clonotype: Its ends do not fully match the called genes, so a read error is possible. This sequence joins TRBV24-1 and TRBJ2-3; a weak D match, TRBD1 (5 bases). Germline V CDR1 and CDR2: KGHDR, SFDVKD. This CDR3 is built from 11 residues. DNA of the CDR3: TGTGCCGCCAGACAGCCAGATACGCAGTATTTT. Residues: CAARQPDTQYF.